This T cell receptor (beta chain) derives from a study of blood T cell repertoires in COVID-19 (dated by TCRdb to the early 2020s). Regarding the complete study: Samples from collaborators originated in the United States, Italy and Spain and spanned both the acute and convalescent phases of COVID-19. The material from the prospective study consisted of cDNA or gDNA derived from T cells, B-cell-depleted T cells, or PBMCs. Subjects who had been exposed to COVID-19, were actively infected with it, or had recovered from it provided the deeply sampled blood TCRbeta repertoires that made up the dataset. A freely available public database, intended as a resource for researchers studying the immune response to SARS-CoV-2, is where the repertoires were released. Samples came from the ongoing ImmuneRACE study (first 160 participants) plus 1,254 subjects from 6 global collaborators. A de-identified subject ID, COVID-19 status, age in years and sex were almost always included in the sample metadata. Where available, HLA class I and class II types were taken from metadata supplied by the sample provider and were not determined by assay-based typing. Summary of the overall study and its limitations: How much clinical and demographic metadata was included differed by source and by participant, and the metadata was provided uncurated.

For CDR1 and CDR2, the germline V gene lists MRHNA and SNTAGT. Inclusive of the bounding cysteine and phenylalanine, the CDR3 is 13 residues long. The entry retains the CDR3 DNA only, 39 bases that are in frame from base 1. V and J are truncated by 4 bases and 1 base respectively, leaving an intervening sequence of 5 bases. Whole blood was collected in K2EDTA tubes by collaborating institutions according to the institutions' own protocols. For TCRbeta analysis, collaborators shipped samples as frozen whole blood, isolated PBMCs, or DNA extracted from either of those sample types. Notes on this clone: Its antigen specificity is not known. Per-base quality was not reported, and no clone a single base away is much larger than it.

TCRbeta CDR3 regions were amplified from genomic DNA using the immunoSEQ Assay, a bias-controlled multiplex PCR. As for the original processing: The number of nucleated cells in each sample was estimated from the amplification of reference gene primers within the assay. Sequence reads were collapsed and filtered to measure the absolute abundance of every unique TCRbeta CDR3 rearrangement. For each sample, productive Simpson clonality was calculated as the square root of Simpson's diversity index over productive rearrangements. Drawn from immuneACCESS, this table holds only the in-frame rearrangements with V and J called that TCRdb kept. Clones are partly lost; checked studies trace under half to an unresolved V gene and leave the rest unexplained. The DNA gave D and trimming, while V, J and clone size come from that table. The sample table shows about 78,000 clones, and about 92% are seen once. The ten largest clones add up to around 0.93% of the sample.

The receptor was derived from a woman in her forties or fifties in a cohort sampled during active COVID-19. The material sequenced was peripheral blood. The chain couples TRBV6-4 to TRBJ1-5, with the D gene not confidently named. Read as DNA, the sequence is TGTGCCAGCAGTGTAGAAAGCAATCAGCCCCAGCATTTT. This yields the protein CASSVESNQPQHF.